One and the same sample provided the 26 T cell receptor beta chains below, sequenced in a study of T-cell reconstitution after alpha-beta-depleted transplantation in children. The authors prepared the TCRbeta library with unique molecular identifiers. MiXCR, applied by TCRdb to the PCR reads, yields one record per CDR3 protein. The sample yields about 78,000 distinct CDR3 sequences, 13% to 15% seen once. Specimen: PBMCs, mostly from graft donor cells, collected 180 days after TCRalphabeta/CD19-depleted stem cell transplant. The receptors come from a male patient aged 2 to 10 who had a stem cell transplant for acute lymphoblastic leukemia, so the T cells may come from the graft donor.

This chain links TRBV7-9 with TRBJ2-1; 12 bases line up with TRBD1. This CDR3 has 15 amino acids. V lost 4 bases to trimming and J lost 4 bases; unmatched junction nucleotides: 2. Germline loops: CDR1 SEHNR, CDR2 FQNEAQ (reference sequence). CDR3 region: CASSWDRGRYNEQFF. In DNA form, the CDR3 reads TGTGCCAGCAGCTGGGACAGGGGGCGATACAATGAGCAGTTCTTC.

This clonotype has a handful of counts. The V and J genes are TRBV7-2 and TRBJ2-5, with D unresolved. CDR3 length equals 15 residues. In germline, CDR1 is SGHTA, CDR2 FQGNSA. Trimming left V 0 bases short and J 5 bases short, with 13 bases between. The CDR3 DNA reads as TGTGCCAGCAGCTTAGCGAAGAGCCAGAGTGAGACCCAGTACTTC. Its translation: CASSLAKSQSETQYF.

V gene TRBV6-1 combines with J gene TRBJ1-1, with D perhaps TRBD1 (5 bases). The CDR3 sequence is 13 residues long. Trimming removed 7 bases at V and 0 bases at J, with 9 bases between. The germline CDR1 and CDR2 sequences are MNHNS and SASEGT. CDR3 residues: CASTWGMNTEAFF. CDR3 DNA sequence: TGTGCCAGCACGTGGGGGATGAACACTGAAGCTTTCTTT.

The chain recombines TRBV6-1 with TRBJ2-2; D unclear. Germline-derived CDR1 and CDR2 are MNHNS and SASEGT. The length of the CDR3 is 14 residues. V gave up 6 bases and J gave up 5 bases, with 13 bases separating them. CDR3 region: CASRAYYLTGELFF. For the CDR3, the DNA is TGTGCCAGCAGGGCCTACTACCTAACCGGGGAGCTGTTTTTT.

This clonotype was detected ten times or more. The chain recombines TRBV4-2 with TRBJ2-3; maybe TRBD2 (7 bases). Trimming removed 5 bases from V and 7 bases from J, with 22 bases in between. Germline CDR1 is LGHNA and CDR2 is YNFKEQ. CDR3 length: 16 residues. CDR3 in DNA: TGTGCCAGCAGCACAAGTTTTCGGGGGGCCGAAAATACGCAGTATTTT. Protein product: CASSTSFRGAENTQYF.

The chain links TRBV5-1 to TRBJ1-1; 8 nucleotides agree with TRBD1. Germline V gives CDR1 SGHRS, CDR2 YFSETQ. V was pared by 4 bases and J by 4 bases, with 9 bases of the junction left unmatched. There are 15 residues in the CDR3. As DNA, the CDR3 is TGCGCCAGCAGCCTCGAGACAGGGGCAGCCACTGAAGCTTTCTTT. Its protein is CASSLETGAATEAFF. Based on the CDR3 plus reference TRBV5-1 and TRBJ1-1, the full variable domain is KAGVTQTPRYLIKTRGQQVTLSCSPISGHRSVSWYQQTPGQGLQFLFEYFSETQRNKGNFPGRFSGRQFSNSRSEMNVSTLELGDSALYLCASSLETGAATEAFFGQGTRLTVV.

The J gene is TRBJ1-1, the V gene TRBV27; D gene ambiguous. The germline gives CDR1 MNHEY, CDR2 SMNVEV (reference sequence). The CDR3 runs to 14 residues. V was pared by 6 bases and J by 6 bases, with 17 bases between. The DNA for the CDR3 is TGTGCCAGCAGGCTCGGCACCGGAACCTCTGAAGCTTTCTTT. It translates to CASRLGTGTSEAFF.

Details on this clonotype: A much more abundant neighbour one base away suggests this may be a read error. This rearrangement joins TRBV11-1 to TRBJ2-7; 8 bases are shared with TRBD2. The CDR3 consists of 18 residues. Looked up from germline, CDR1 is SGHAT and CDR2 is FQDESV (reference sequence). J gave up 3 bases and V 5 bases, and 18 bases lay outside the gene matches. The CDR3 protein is CASSPRFGPAGEVYEQYF. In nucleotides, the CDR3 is TGTGCCAGCAGCCCGAGATTCGGACCAGCGGGAGAGGTCTACGAGCAGTACTTC. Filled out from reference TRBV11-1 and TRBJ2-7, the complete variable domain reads EAEVAQSPRYKITEKSQAVAFWCDPISGHATLYWYRQILGQGPELLVQFQDESVVDDSQLPKDRFSAERLKGVDSTLKIQPAELGDSAMYLCASSPRFGPAGEVYEQYFGPGTRLTVT.

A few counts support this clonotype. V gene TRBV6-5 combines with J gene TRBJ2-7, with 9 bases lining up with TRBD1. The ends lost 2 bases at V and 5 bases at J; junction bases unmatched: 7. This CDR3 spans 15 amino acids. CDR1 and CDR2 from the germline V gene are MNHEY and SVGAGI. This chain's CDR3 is CASSYIPGQGHEQYF. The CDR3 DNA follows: TGTGCCAGCAGTTACATACCGGGACAGGGCCACGAGCAGTACTTC.

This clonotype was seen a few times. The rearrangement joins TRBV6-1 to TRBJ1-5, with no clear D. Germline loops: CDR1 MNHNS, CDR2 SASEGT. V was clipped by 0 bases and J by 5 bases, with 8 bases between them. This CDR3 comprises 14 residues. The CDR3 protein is CASSEAGGDQPQHF. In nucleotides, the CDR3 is TGTGCCAGCAGTGAAGCAGGTGGGGATCAGCCCCAGCATTTT.

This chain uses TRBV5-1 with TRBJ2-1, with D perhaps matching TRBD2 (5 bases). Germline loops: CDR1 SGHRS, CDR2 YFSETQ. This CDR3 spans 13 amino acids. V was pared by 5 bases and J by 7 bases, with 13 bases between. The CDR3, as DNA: TGCGCCAGCAGGCGACTACCCTGGAATGAGCAGTTCTTC. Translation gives CASRRLPWNEQFF.

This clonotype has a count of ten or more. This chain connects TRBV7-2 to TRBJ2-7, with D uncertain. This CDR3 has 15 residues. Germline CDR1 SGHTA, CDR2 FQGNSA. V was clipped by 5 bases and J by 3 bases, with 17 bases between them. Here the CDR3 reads CASSLLPPSLYEQYF. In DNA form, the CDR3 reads TGTGCCAGCAGCCTACTGCCCCCCTCTCTCTACGAGCAGTACTTC. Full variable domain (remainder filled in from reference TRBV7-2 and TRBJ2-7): GAGVSQSPSNKVTEKGKDVELRCDPISGHTALYWYRQSLGQGLEFLIYFQGNSAPDKSGLPSDRFSAERTGGSVSTLTIQRTQQEDSAVYLCASSLLPPSLYEQYFGPGTRLTVT.

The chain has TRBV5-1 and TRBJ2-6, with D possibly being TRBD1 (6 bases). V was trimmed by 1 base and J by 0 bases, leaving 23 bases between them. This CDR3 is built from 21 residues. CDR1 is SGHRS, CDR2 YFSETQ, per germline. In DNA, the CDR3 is TGCGCCAGCAGCTTGCCCTCGCAGGGCAGGGGATTTGGCTCTGGGGCCAACGTCCTGACTTTC. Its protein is CASSLPSQGRGFGSGANVLTF.

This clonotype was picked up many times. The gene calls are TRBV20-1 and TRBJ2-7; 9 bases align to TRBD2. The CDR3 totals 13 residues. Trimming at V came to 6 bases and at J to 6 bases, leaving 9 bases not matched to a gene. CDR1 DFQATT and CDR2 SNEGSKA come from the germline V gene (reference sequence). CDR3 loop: CSASLGREGEQYF. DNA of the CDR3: TGCAGTGCGTCGCTAGGGCGGGAGGGCGAGCAGTACTTC.

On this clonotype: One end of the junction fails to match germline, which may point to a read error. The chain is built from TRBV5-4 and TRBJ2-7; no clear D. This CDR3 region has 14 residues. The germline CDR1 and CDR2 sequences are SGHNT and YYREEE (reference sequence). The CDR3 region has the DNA TGTGCCAGCAGCCTGGGTCTGCTCTCCTGCGAGCAGTACTTC. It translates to CASSLGLLSCEQYF. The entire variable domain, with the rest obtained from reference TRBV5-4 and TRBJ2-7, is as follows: ETGVTQSPTHLIKTRGQQVTLRCSSQSGHNTVSWYQQALGQGPQFIFQYYREEENGRGNFPPRFSGLQFPNYSSELNVNALELDDSALYLCASSLGLLSCEQYFGPGTRLTVT.

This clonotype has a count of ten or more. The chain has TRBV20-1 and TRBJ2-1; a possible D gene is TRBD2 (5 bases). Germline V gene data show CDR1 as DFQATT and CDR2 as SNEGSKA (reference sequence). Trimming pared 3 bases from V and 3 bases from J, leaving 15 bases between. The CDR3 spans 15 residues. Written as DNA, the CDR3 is TGCAGTGCTAGGTCGCTAGCCGGAGTCTACAATGAGCAGTTCTTC. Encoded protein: CSARSLAGVYNEQFF.

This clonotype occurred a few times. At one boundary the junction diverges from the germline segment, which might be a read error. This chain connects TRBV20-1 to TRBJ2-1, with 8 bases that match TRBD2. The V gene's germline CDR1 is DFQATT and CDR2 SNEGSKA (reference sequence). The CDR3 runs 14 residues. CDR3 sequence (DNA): TGCAGTGCCAGAGGGGCGGGGGGAGCCCGGGAGCAGTTCTTC. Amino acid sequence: CSARGAGGAREQFF.

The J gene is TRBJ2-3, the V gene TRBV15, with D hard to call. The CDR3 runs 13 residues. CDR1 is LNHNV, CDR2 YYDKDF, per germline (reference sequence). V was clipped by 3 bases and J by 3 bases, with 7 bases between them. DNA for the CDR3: TGTGCCACCAGCAGTTTCCTGACAGATACGCAGTATTTT. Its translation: CATSSFLTDTQYF.

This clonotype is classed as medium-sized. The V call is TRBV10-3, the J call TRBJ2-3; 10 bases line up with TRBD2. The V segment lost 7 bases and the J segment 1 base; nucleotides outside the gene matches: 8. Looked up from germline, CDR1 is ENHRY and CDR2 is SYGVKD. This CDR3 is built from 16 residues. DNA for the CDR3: TGTGCCATCACCGCCAGCGGGAGGGCCGGCACAGATACGCAGTATTTT. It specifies CAITASGRAGTDTQYF.

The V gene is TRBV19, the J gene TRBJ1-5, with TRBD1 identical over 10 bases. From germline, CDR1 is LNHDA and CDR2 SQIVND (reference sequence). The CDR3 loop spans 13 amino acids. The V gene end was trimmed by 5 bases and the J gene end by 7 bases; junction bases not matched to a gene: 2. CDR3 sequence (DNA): TGTGCCAGTAGTCTGGACAGGGGGCAGCCCCAGCATTTT. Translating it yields CASSLDRGQPQHF.

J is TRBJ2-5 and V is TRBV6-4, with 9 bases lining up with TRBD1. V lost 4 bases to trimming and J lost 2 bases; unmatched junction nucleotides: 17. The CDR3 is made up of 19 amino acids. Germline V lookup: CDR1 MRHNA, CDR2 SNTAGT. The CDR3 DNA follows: TGTGCCAGCAGTGCCTCTCGGTACAGACAGGGGGGTGTTCAAGAGACCCAGTACTTC. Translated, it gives CASSASRYRQGGVQETQYF.

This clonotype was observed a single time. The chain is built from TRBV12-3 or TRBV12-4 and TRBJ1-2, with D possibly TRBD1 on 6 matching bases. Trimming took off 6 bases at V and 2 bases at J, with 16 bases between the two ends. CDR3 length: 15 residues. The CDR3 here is CASRLGGRKNYGYTF. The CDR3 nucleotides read TGTGCCAGCAGACTAGGGGGACGCAAGAACTATGGCTACACCTTC.

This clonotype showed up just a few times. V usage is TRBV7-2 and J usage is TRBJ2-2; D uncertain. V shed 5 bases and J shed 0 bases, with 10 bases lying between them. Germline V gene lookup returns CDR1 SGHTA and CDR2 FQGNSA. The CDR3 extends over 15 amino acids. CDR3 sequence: CASSRAVSNTGELFF. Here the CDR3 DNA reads TGTGCCAGCAGCCGCGCAGTCTCGAACACCGGGGAGCTGTTTTTT. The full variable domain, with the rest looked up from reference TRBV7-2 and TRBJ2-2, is GAGVSQSPSNKVTEKGKDVELRCDPISGHTALYWYRQSLGQGLEFLIYFQGNSAPDKSGLPSDRFSAERTGGSVSTLTIQRTQQEDSAVYLCASSRAVSNTGELFFGEGSRLTVL.

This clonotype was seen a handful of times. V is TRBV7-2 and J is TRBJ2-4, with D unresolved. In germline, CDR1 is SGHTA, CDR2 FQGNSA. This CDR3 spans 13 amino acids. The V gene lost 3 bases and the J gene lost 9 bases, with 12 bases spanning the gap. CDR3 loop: CASSLLKVGIQYF. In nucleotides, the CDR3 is TGTGCCAGCAGCTTGTTGAAGGTGGGCATTCAGTACTTC. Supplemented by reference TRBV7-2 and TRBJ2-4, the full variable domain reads GAGVSQSPSNKVTEKGKDVELRCDPISGHTALYWYRQSLGQGLEFLIYFQGNSAPDKSGLPSDRFSAERTGGSVSTLTIQRTQQEDSAVYLCASSLLKVGIQYFGAGTRLSVL.

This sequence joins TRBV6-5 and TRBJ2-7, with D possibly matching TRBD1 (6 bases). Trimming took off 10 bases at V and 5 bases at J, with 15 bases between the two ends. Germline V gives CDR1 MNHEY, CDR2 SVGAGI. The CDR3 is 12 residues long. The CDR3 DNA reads TGTGCCATAAGCAGGGGCGGCGACGAGCAGTACTTC. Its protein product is CAISRGGDEQYF.

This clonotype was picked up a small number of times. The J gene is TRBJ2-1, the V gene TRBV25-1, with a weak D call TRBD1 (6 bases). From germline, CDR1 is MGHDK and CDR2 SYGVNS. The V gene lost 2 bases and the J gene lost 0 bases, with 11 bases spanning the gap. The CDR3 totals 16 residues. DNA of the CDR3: TGTGCCAGCAGTGAACAGGCCAGGGGCTCCTACAATGAGCAGTTCTTC. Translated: CASSEQARGSYNEQFF. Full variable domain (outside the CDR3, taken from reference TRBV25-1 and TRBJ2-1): EADIYQTPRYLVIGTGKKITLECSQTMGHDKMYWYQQDPGMELHLIHYSYGVNSTEKGDLSSESTVSRIRTEHFPLTLESARPSHTSQYLCASSEQARGSYNEQFFGPGTRLTVL.